This entry lists 9 T cell receptor beta chains sequenced from one sample in a study of shared clonotypes between healthy human individuals. Profiled with immunoSEQ multiplex PCR; TCRdb holds only in-frame clones, not every one. The repertoire consists of about 1.1 million clones, with around 77% occurring once and the leading ten covering 0.7% to 0.95%. The material sequenced was memory CD4+ T cells from PBMCs. Described subset: CD45RA-negative fraction. These receptors were taken from a man between 18 and 35 years old in good health. Some clones in this sample may be carry-over from other donors' samples.

The chain uses TRBV25-1 and TRBJ1-3; unclear D gene. Germline V gene data show CDR1 as MGHDK and CDR2 as SYGVNS. CDR3 length: 14 residues. With 6 bases removed from V and 2 bases from J, the gap between germline ends came to 11 bases. The CDR3 is CASRRGSPGNTIYF. The CDR3 bases are TGTGCCAGCAGGAGAGGGTCTCCTGGAAACACCATATATTTT.

This rearrangement joins TRBV7-2 to TRBJ2-5, with D maybe TRBD1 (6 bases). CDR1 SGHTA and CDR2 FQGNSA come from the germline V gene. The CDR3 is 13 amino acids. V dropped 5 bases and J dropped 4 bases, with 11 bases sitting between them. The CDR3 region has the DNA TGTGCCAGCAGCGCAGGGGCGGGAGAGACCCAGTACTTC. Its protein is CASSAGAGETQYF.

The chain couples TRBV11-2 to TRBJ2-4, with D perhaps TRBD1 (5 bases). The germline gives CDR1 SGHAT, CDR2 FQNNGV. The CDR3 is 14 residues long. V lost 2 bases and J 6 bases, leaving 11 bases between the germline ends. This CDR3 reads CASSLIRGGNIQYF. The CDR3 nucleotides read TGTGCCAGCAGCTTAATAAGGGGTGGAAACATTCAGTACTTC.

V usage is TRBV10-3 and J usage is TRBJ1-1, with 10 bases fitting TRBD1. Germline V gives CDR1 ENHRY, CDR2 SYGVKD. V was pared by 2 bases and J by 6 bases, with 3 bases of the junction left unmatched. CDR3 length: 14 residues. This chain's CDR3 is CAISERDRGAEAFF. The CDR3 nucleotides are TGTGCCATCAGTGAGCGGGACAGGGGCGCTGAAGCTTTCTTT.

This clone appeared a few times. The V and J genes are TRBV25-1 and TRBJ1-1; D remains unclear. V lost 6 bases and J lost 6, with 14 bases in between. The CDR3 consists of 13 residues. CDR1 and CDR2 from the germline V gene are MGHDK and SYGVNS. CDR3 nucleotides: TGTGCCAGCAGGGGAAGTATTATCCCTGAAGCTTTCTTT. This translates into CASRGSIIPEAFF.

The V gene is TRBV5-1, the J gene TRBJ2-1; the D gene is possibly TRBD2 (6 bases). The CDR3 totals 15 residues. Germline-derived CDR1 and CDR2 are SGHRS and YFSETQ. V was clipped by 0 bases and J by 3 bases, with 10 bases between them. Written as DNA, the CDR3 is TGCGCCAGCAGCTTGGGGCTAGCGTACTACAATGAGCAGTTCTTC. It specifies CASSLGLAYYNEQFF.

In regard to this clone: The same CDR3 can be traced to other DNA sequences in this sample. The chain uses TRBV5-1 and TRBJ1-4; the D is unclear. The CDR3 sequence is 14 residues long. CDR1 is SGHRS and CDR2 is YFSETQ in the germline V gene. V lost 4 bases to trimming and J lost 0 bases, with 7 bases between them. The CDR3 sequence is CASSLGATNEKLFF. DNA of the CDR3: TGCGCCAGCAGCCTGGGTGCAACTAATGAAAAACTGTTTTTT.

This clone appeared once. The CDR3: CASSSATGANTEAFF. DNA for the CDR3: TGTGCCAGCAGCTCCGCGACAGGGGCGAACACTGAAGCTTTCTTT. The V and J genes are TRBV6-1 and TRBJ1-1, with TRBD1 identical over 8 bases. The CDR3 is 15 amino acids. Germline CDR1 is MNHNS and CDR2 is SASEGT. The V segment lost 6 bases and the J segment 1 base; nucleotides outside the gene matches: 7.

This chain uses TRBV6-6 with TRBJ2-2; 10 bases are a match to TRBD2. The CDR3 length is 15 residues. Germline V gene data show CDR1 as MNHNY and CDR2 as SVGAGI (reference sequence). After removal of 5 bases from V and 6 bases from J, the junction contained 6 bases not matched to a gene. DNA for the CDR3: TGTGCCAGCAGTCTAGCGGGAGTTTCGGCCGGGGAGCTGTTTTTT. It specifies CASSLAGVSAGELFF.